This T cell receptor (beta chain) was identified during a study of patients and donors after allogeneic stem cell transplantation. This clonotype has at least ten counts. TCRdb re-derived calls from the RT-PCR reads in MiXCR, one entry per CDR3 protein. The sample shows 70,000 to 100,000 distinct CDR3 sequences, 5% of them seen only once. Sequenced sample: blood, either unsorted or a sorted T cell fraction (not recorded which). The clonotype originates from a human donor who was either an allogeneic HSCT recipient or a stem cell or donor lymphocyte infusion donor (not recorded which). It is not recorded whose cells these are; they may come from a transplant donor.

In DNA, the CDR3 is TGCAGCGTCCGGAAAGGGGGCGCTGAGGGCACTGAAGCTTTCTTT. Amino acids: CSVRKGGAEGTEAFF. The genes are TRBV29-1 and TRBJ1-1, with TRBD1 matching over 7 bases. CDR3 size: 15 residues. CDR1 SQVTM and CDR2 ANQGSEA come from the germline V gene. Unmatched junction bases numbered 14, after V lost 6 bases and J lost 4 bases.